The 27 T cell receptor beta chains in this list originate from one sample, sequenced in a study of cytomegalovirus exposure and HLA in healthy donors. PCR involved 60 Vbeta and 13 Jbeta primers. Sequenced by immunoSEQ multiplex PCR; TCRdb stores in-frame clones only, minus some. In the table there are about 120,000 clones, around four fifths of which are singletons. Sequenced: PBMCs. Receptors originate from a woman aged 40 to 50 in good health and CMV-seropositive.

V gene TRBV18 combines with J gene TRBJ2-3, with 11 bases aligning to TRBD2. This CDR3 region has 19 residues. V gave up 1 base and J gave up 5 bases; unmatched junction bases: 14. The germline V gene encodes CDR1 KGHSH and CDR2 LQKENI. CDR3 DNA sequence: TGTGCCAGCTCACCACAGGGCCGACTAGCGGGAAGTGAAGAAGATACGCAGTATTTT. This gives the protein CASSPQGRLAGSEEDTQYF.

This clone turned up a few times. The chain has TRBV7-3 and TRBJ2-1; 14 positions match TRBD2. V lost 5 bases to trimming and J lost 0 bases; unmatched junction nucleotides: 6. This CDR3 spans 18 amino acids. CDR1 and CDR2 from the germline V gene are SGHTA and FQGTGA. The CDR3 sequence is CASSPRTSGRSSYNEQFF. In nucleotides, the CDR3 is TGTGCCAGCAGCCCCAGGACTAGCGGGAGGAGCTCCTACAATGAGCAGTTCTTC.

The rearrangement joins TRBV5-1 to TRBJ2-2, with a tentative D call TRBD2 (6 bases). Germline lookup yields CDR1 SGHRS and CDR2 YFSETQ. V lost 7 bases and J lost 6, with 13 bases in between. This CDR3 contains 13 residues. This CDR3 is CASSGVGAGELFF. CDR3 bases: TGCGCCAGCTCGGGAGTGGGCGCCGGGGAGCTGTTTTTT.

V is TRBV15 and J is TRBJ2-1; 8 bases are shared with TRBD2. The ends lost 3 bases at V and 10 bases at J; junction bases unmatched: 2. The CDR3 totals 12 residues. CDR1 and CDR2 from the germline V gene are LNHNV and YYDKDF (reference sequence). The CDR3 is CATSSGTREQFF. The CDR3 DNA reads as TGTGCCACCAGCAGCGGGACTAGGGAGCAGTTCTTC.

This clone occurred a few times. The chain has TRBV5-5 and TRBJ2-1, with TRBD2 matching over 9 bases. The CDR3 covers 15 residues. Germline V gene lookup returns CDR1 SGHKS and CDR2 YYEKEE (reference sequence). V trimming: 4 bases; J trimming: 9 bases; junction bases outside the gene matches: 11. The CDR3 here is CASSQVASGTAEQFF. CDR3 in DNA: TGTGCCAGCAGCCAAGTAGCTAGCGGGACAGCTGAGCAGTTCTTC.

The chain recombines TRBV6-1 with TRBJ1-4; TRBD1 might be the D (5 bases). Trimming removed 5 bases at V and 8 bases at J, with 18 bases between. Per the germline V gene, CDR1 is MNHNS and CDR2 is SASEGT. The CDR3 has 15 amino acids. The CDR3 coding sequence is TGTGCCAGCAGTTCCCCAGGGTTGCGGGGGGAAAAACTGTTTTTT. This translates into CASSSPGLRGEKLFF.

As regards this clone: One end of the junction fails to match germline, which may point to a read error. The chain links TRBV7-2 to TRBJ2-1; D gene uncertain. This CDR3 region has 14 residues. Germline V lookup: CDR1 SGHTA, CDR2 FQGNSA. The chain's CDR3 is CASNLTASHNEQFF. CDR3 nucleotides: TGTGCCAGCAACTTAACGGCTAGTCACAATGAGCAGTTCTTC.

J is TRBJ1-1 and V is TRBV11-2, with D unclear. Trimming shortened V by 1 base and J by 7 bases, and 10 bases separated the two germline ends. Germline values: CDR1 SGHAT, CDR2 FQNNGV. This CDR3 has 13 amino acids. The CDR3 region has the DNA TGTGCCAGCAGCTTAGCCCAGTCCAGTGAAGCTTTCTTT. As protein: CASSLAQSSEAFF. The whole variable domain, remainder taken from reference TRBV11-2 and TRBJ1-1, is EAGVAQSPRYKIIEKRQSVAFWCNPISGHATLYWYQQILGQGPKLLIQFQNNGVVDDSQLPKDRFSAERLKGVDSTLKIQPAKLEDSAVYLCASSLAQSSEAFFGQGTRLTVV.

The chain employs TRBV9 and TRBJ1-3, with 8 bases lining up with TRBD1. V lost 1 base to trimming and J lost 2 bases; unmatched junction nucleotides: 8. The CDR3 is 17 residues long. Germline V gene data show CDR1 as SGDLS and CDR2 as YYNGEE. CDR3 in amino acids: CASSVYGQGQTGNTIYF. The CDR3 bases are TGTGCCAGCAGCGTATACGGACAGGGTCAGACTGGAAACACCATATATTTT.

The V call is TRBV28, the J call TRBJ1-1; 8 bases align to TRBD1. Germline V gene data show CDR1 as MDHEN and CDR2 as SYDVKM. The CDR3 spans 14 residues. Trimming took 4 bases from V and 3 from J; bases not matched to a gene: 4. Here the CDR3 reads CASSSGGVDTEAFF. CDR3 DNA sequence: TGTGCCAGCAGTTCAGGGGGCGTGGACACTGAAGCTTTCTTT.

The chain links TRBV27 to TRBJ2-5; the D gene is possibly TRBD2 (6 bases). The J call may be in error: the DNA end matches TRBJ2-7 better. CDR1 and CDR2 from the germline V gene are MNHEY and SMNVEV (reference sequence). CDR3 length: 14 amino acids. DNA for the CDR3: TGTGCCAGCAGTCCTCTCGGGGGTTACGGCGAGCAGTACTTC. The encoded protein is CASSPLGGYGEQYF.

The chain carries TRBV7-6 and TRBJ1-1; D ambiguous. Trimming cost V 3 bases and J 3 bases, with 11 bases left between them. The CDR3 length is 14 residues. From germline, CDR1 is SGHVS and CDR2 FNYEAQ. CDR3 loop: CASSLNPADTEAFF. DNA for the CDR3: TGTGCCAGCAGCTTGAATCCAGCGGACACTGAAGCTTTCTTT.

The chain couples TRBV21-1 to TRBJ2-7; TRBD1 is taken as the D call from the table, unchecked against the DNA. TRBV21-1 is a pseudogene locus. The CDR3 spans 14 residues. CDR3 residues: CASSKATVTYEQYF. CDR3 nucleotides: TGTGCCAGCAGCAAAGCGACAGTAACCTACGAGCAGTACTTC.

This clone was observed a single time. The V and J genes are TRBV5-6 and TRBJ1-5; a possible D gene is TRBD1 (6 bases). The CDR3 totals 14 residues. Germline values: CDR1 SGHDT, CDR2 YYEEEE. With 1 base removed from V and 7 bases from J, the gap between germline ends came to 12 bases. The CDR3 coding sequence is TGTGCCAGCAGCTTGTCAGGGGTGGAACAGCCCCAGCATTTT. As protein: CASSLSGVEQPQHF.

The chain recombines TRBV28 with TRBJ2-7; 9 positions match TRBD2. Germline CDR1 and CDR2: MDHEN and SYDVKM. This CDR3 region has 14 residues. V trimming: 2 bases; J trimming: 6 bases; junction bases outside the gene matches: 5. In DNA, the CDR3 is TGTGCCAGCAGTTTAGCGGGAGGGCCGTCCGAGCAGTACTTC. This codes for CASSLAGGPSEQYF.

The chain has TRBV9 and TRBJ2-3; TRBD2 matches at 9 bases. Losses at the gene ends were 3 bases for V and 1 base for J; bases not matched to a gene: 9. CDR1 is SGDLS, CDR2 YYNGEE, per germline. There are 17 residues in the CDR3. This chain's CDR3 is CASSANSGSEGTDTQYF. Written as DNA, the CDR3 is TGTGCCAGCAGCGCCAATAGCGGGAGCGAAGGCACAGATACGCAGTATTTT.

V gene TRBV11-3 combines with J gene TRBJ2-5, with 13 positions matching TRBD2. TRBJ2-7 matches the DNA end more closely, so the J call is doubtful. The CDR3 is 17 amino acids. Germline loops: CDR1 SGHNT, CDR2 YENEEA. For the CDR3, the DNA is TGTGCCAGCAGCTCATTTGGGACTAGCGGGGATTACTACGAGCAGTACTTC. It encodes CASSSFGTSGDYYEQYF.

This clone has just one count. V gene TRBV29-1 combines with J gene TRBJ2-2; D may be TRBD1 (6 bases). Germline loops: CDR1 SQVTM, CDR2 ANQGSEA. Deletions cut 7 bases from V and 1 base from J, with 10 bases between. There are 13 residues in the CDR3. CDR3 in amino acids: CSGLGQNTGELFF. DNA for the CDR3: TGCAGCGGGTTGGGACAGAACACCGGGGAGCTGTTTTTT.

The chain is built from TRBV11-2 and TRBJ2-3, with 7 positions matching TRBD2. V was clipped by 5 bases and J by 4 bases; unmatched bases: 6. The CDR3 is made up of 14 amino acids. Germline V lookup: CDR1 SGHAT, CDR2 FQNNGV. The CDR3 here is CASSTRLASDTQYF. CDR3 sequence (DNA): TGTGCCAGCAGCACCCGACTAGCTTCAGATACGCAGTATTTT. The whole variable domain, filled in from reference TRBV11-2 and TRBJ2-3, reads EAGVAQSPRYKIIEKRQSVAFWCNPISGHATLYWYQQILGQGPKLLIQFQNNGVVDDSQLPKDRFSAERLKGVDSTLKIQPAKLEDSAVYLCASSTRLASDTQYFGPGTRLTVL.

The genes are TRBV12-2 and TRBJ2-7; the table's D call, TRBD2, has no DNA check behind it. TRBV12-2 is listed as a pseudogene. CDR3 length: 20 amino acids. The CDR3 DNA reads TGTGCAAGTCGCTTTTTACCAAACAGGAGGGAGCCGACCTATTACTACGAGCAGTACTTC. Translated, it gives CASRFLPNRREPTYYYEQYF.

V usage is TRBV9 and J usage is TRBJ2-1; D perhaps matches TRBD2 (6 bases). The CDR3 totals 14 residues. In germline, CDR1 is SGDLS, CDR2 YYNGEE. The V gene lost 2 bases and the J gene lost 6 bases, with 12 bases spanning the gap. The CDR3 DNA sequence: TGTGCCAGCAGCGTTTGGGACTCCCTCAATGAGCAGTTCTTC. It specifies CASSVWDSLNEQFF.

This chain links TRBV28 with TRBJ1-5, with a tentative D call TRBD1 (6 bases). The V end was cut by 8 bases, the J end by 3 bases, with 23 bases between. CDR1 and CDR2 (germline): MDHEN, SYDVKM. CDR3 length equals 17 residues. CDR3: CASRTTTLQGFNQPQHF. CDR3 nucleotide sequence: TGTGCCAGCCGAACGACGACCTTACAGGGATTCAATCAGCCCCAGCATTTT.

In nucleotides, the CDR3 is TGCGCCAGCAGCTTGGGACAGGGGGTGAATCTCTATGGCTACACCTTC. This gives the protein CASSLGQGVNLYGYTF. The rearrangement uses TRBV5-1 and TRBJ1-2, with 9 bases fitting TRBD1. This CDR3 has 16 amino acids. CDR1 is SGHRS and CDR2 is YFSETQ in the germline V gene. The V and J ends lost 0 bases and 4 bases, in that order; junction bases with no gene match: 7.

The chain employs TRBV19 and TRBJ2-2, with D maybe TRBD1 (6 bases). Deletions cut 4 bases from V and 1 base from J, with 19 bases between. The CDR3 has 18 amino acids. The germline V gene has CDR1 LNHDA and CDR2 SQIVND (reference sequence). The CDR3 region is CASSTTAIGTLNTGELFF. CDR3 sequence (DNA): TGTGCCAGTAGTACTACAGCAATTGGGACATTGAACACCGGGGAGCTGTTTTTT.

The table lists this clone with a count of one. V gene TRBV19 combines with J gene TRBJ1-1; 8 bases align to TRBD1. Germline V gene data show CDR1 as LNHDA and CDR2 as SQIVND (reference sequence). The CDR3 is 14 residues long. V gave up 5 bases and J gave up 1 base; unmatched junction bases: 3. CDR3 sequence reads: CASSGDRQNTEAFF. The CDR3 DNA is TGTGCCAGTAGTGGGGACAGGCAGAACACTGAAGCTTTCTTT.

CDR3 sequence reads: CASSLDSQETQYF. Written as DNA, the CDR3 is TGTGCCAGCAGCTTAGATTCTCAAGAGACCCAGTACTTC. The chain links TRBV11-2 to TRBJ2-5; D is uncertain. V dropped 0 bases and J dropped 2 bases, with 4 bases sitting between them. Germline V gene lookup returns CDR1 SGHAT and CDR2 FQNNGV. CDR3 length: 13 amino acids. Full variable domain (remainder filled in from reference TRBV11-2 and TRBJ2-5): EAGVAQSPRYKIIEKRQSVAFWCNPISGHATLYWYQQILGQGPKLLIQFQNNGVVDDSQLPKDRFSAERLKGVDSTLKIQPAKLEDSAVYLCASSLDSQETQYFGPGTRLLVL.

The sample holds a few counts of this clone. At one boundary the junction diverges from the germline segment, which might be a read error. The chain employs TRBV7-9 and TRBJ2-7; 8 bases line up with TRBD2. CDR1 is SEHNR, CDR2 FQNEAQ, per germline (reference sequence). This CDR3 spans 17 amino acids. The CDR3 sequence is CSSSFGLAGLSSYEQYF. Here the CDR3 DNA reads TGTTCCAGCAGCTTTGGCCTAGCGGGTTTGAGCTCCTACGAGCAGTACTTC.